This T cell receptor beta chain emerged from a study of beta chain features in type 1 diabetes. Whole-study context: Comparable age, gender and cell yields were observed in patients relative to healthy donors. General study findings and limits: Relative to healthy donors, patients appeared to have naive, central memory and Treg TCRB repertoires that were more similar.

A word on this clone: Its target is not known.

CDR1 is MRHNA and CDR2 is SNTAGT in the germline V gene. With 7 bases removed from V and 5 bases from J, the gap between germline ends came to 11 bases. This CDR3 comprises 13 residues. Isolated RNA was reverse transcribed in full, so expressed TCRB transcripts were sequenced. Naive, central memory and regulatory T cell samples averaged around 3.5 million immunoSEQ reads each. The assay was immunoSEQ multiplex PCR, and TCRdb's table has in-frame clones only and misses some. This table holds hundreds of thousands of clones, 15% to 20% found once. Sequenced sample: naive CD4+ T cells from blood. This chain links TRBV6-4 with TRBJ1-4, with D perhaps matching TRBD1 (5 bases). The source is a woman aged 18-29 years in good health. CDR3 loop: CASICRVNEKLFF. CDR3 coding DNA: TGTGCCAGCATCTGCAGGGTCAATGAAAAACTGTTTTTT.